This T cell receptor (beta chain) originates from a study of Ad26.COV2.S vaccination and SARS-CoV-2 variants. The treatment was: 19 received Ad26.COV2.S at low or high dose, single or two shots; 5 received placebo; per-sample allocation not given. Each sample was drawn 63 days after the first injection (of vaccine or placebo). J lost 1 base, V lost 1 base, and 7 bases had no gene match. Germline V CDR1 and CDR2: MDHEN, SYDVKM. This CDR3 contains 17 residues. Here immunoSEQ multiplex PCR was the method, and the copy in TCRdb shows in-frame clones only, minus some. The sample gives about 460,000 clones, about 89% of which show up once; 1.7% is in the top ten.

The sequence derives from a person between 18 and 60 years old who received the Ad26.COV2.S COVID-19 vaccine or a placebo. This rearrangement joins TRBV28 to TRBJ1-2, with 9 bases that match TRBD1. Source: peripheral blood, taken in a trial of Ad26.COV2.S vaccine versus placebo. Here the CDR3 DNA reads TGTGCCAGCAGTTTATCGACTCGGACAGGGGTTAACTATGGCTACACCTTC. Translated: CASSLSTRTGVNYGYTF.